These 3 T cell receptor beta chains originate from one sample sequenced in a study of T cells in women clearing cervical HPV infection (dated by TCRdb to the late 2010s). Libraries came from the immunoSEQ multiplex PCR assay. In its TCRdb copy, this immuneACCESS table keeps in-frame sequences only and misses some clones. Where compared with another copy, unresolved V genes explain less than half of these, and the others have no known cause. This sample's table contains 40,000 to 60,000 clones. The ten top clones hold more than 0.8% of the sample. The sample taken for sequencing was blood buffy coat. The receptors stem from a woman aged 18-70 years with a cervical HPV16 infection that either progressed to CIN3+ or cleared (not recorded which).

Concerning this clone itself: Sequencing ends 3 residues short of the CDR3 end; the germline J gene provides the rest. The chain has TRBV2 and TRBJ2-5; 8 nucleotides match TRBD1. V lost 4 bases to trimming and J lost 5 bases; unmatched junction nucleotides: 6. The V gene's germline CDR1 is SNHLY and CDR2 FYNNEI. This CDR3 has 14 residues. CDR3 residues: CASSADRVMETQYF. CDR3 DNA (partial): TGTGCCAGCAGTGCGGACAGGGTTATGGAGACC.

A word on this clone: The read ends 3 residues early relative to the CDR3; the germline J gene fills the gap. V is TRBV5-1 and J is TRBJ2-7, with 12 positions matching TRBD2. Germline V gene sequence: CDR1 SGHRS, CDR2 YFSETQ. The junction had 8 bases not matched to a gene; V was cut back by 1 base and J by 0 bases. The CDR3 consists of 18 residues. CDR3 in amino acids: CASSLSWTSGASSYEQYF. The CDR3 bases that were read are TGCGCCAGCAGCTTGTCTTGGACTAGCGGGGCGAGCTCCTACGAG. The full variable domain, with the rest looked up from reference TRBV5-1 and TRBJ2-7, is KAGVTQTPRYLIKTRGQQVTLSCSPISGHRSVSWYQQTPGQGLQFLFEYFSETQRNKGNFPGRFSGRQFSNSRSEMNVSTLELGDSALYLCASSLSWTSGASSYEQYFGPGTRLTVT.

Comments on this clone: Coverage ceases 3 residues before the CDR3 finishes, and the germline J gene fills in the end. The chain joins TRBV29-1 to TRBJ2-7; 8 bases are shared with TRBD2. The CDR3 covers 13 residues. The junction had 4 bases not matched to a gene; V was cut back by 4 bases and J by 2 bases. Germline lookup yields CDR1 SQVTM and CDR2 ANQGSEA. The CDR3 DNA, read in part, is TGCAGCGTTGTACTAGCGGCGGCCTACGAG. Translation: CSVVLAAAYE. The full-length CDR3 reads as CSVVLAAAYEQYF.